The source of this T cell receptor (beta chain) is a study of T cell responses to AZD1222 COVID-19 vaccine. With V trimmed by 4 bases and J by 6 bases, 14 bases remained unmatched. CDR3 length equals 18 residues. Germline V CDR1 and CDR2: MGHRA, YSYEKL. This clone was counted a few times. Clones were read by immunoSEQ multiplex PCR, and TCRdb kept only the in-frame ones, dropping some. The table records 45,000 or so clones, 80% to 90% of them present only once. The chain carries TRBV4-1 and TRBJ2-1; 11 bases map to TRBD2. The TCR was taken from an adult who received the AZD1222 COVID-19 vaccine. This specimen consisted of peripheral blood, obtained 28 days after the second AZD1222 dose. In DNA, the CDR3 is TGCGCCAGCAGCCCCGGAAGGTGGGTACTAGCGGGAGCCAATGAGCAGTTCTTC. This translates into CASSPGRWVLAGANEQFF.